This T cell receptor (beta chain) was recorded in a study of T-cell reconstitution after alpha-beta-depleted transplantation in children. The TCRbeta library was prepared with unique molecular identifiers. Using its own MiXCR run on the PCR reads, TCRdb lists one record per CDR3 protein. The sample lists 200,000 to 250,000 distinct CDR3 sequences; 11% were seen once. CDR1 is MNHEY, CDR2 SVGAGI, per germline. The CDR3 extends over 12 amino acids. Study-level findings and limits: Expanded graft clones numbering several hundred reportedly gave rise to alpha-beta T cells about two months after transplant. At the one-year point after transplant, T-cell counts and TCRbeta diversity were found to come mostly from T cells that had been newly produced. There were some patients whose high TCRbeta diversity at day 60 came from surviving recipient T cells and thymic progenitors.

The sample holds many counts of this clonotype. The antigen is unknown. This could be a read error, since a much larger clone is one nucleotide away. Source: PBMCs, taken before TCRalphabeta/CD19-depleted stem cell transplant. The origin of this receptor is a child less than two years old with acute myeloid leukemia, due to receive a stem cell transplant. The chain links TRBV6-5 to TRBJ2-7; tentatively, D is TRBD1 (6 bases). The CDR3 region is CASTDSSHEQYF. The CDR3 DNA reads TGTGCCAGCACGGACAGCTCCCACGAGCAGTACTTC.